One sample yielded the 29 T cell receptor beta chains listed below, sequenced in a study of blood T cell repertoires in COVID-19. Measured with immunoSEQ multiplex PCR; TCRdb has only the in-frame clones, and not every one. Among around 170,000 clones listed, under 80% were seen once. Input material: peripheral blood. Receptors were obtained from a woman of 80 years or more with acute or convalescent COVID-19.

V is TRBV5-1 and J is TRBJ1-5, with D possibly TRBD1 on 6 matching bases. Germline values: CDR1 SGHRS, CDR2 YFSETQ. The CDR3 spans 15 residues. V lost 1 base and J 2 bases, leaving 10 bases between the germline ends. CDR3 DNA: TGCGCCAGCAGCTTGACAGGGTCAGGCAATCAGCCCCAGCATTTT. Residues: CASSLTGSGNQPQHF.

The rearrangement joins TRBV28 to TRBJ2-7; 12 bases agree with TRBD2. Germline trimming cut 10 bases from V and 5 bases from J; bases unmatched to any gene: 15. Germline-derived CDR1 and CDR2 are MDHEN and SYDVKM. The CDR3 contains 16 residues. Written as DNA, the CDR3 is TGTGCCACTGGGCTAGTGGGCAGACTAGCGGGAGACGAGCAGTACTTC. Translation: CATGLVGRLAGDEQYF. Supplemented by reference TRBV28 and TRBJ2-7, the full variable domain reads DVKVTQSSRYLVKRTGEKVFLECVQDMDHENMFWYRQDPGLGLRLIYFSYDVKMKEKGDIPEGYSVSREKKERFSLILESASTNQTSMYLCATGLVGRLAGDEQYFGPGTRLTVT.

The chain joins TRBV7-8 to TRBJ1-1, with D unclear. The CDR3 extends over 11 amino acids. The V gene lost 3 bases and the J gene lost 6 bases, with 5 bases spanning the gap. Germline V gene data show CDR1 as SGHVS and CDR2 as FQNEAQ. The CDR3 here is CASSLESEAFF. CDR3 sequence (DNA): TGTGCCAGCAGCTTGGAGTCTGAAGCTTTCTTT.

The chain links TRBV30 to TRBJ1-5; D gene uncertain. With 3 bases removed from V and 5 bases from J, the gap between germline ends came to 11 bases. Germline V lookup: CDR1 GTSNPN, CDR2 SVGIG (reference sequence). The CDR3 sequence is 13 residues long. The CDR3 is CAWSLSRDQPQHF. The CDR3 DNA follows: TGTGCCTGGAGCTTGTCGCGGGATCAGCCCCAGCATTTT.

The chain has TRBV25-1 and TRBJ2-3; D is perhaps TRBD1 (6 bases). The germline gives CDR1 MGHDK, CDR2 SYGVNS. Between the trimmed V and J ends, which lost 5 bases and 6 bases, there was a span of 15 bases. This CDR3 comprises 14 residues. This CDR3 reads CASSSKGQTDTQYF. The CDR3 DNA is TGTGCCAGCAGTTCCAAAGGACAGACTGATACGCAGTATTTT.

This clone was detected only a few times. The chain's CDR3 is CASSSDRGGELFF. The CDR3 DNA reads as TGTGCCAGCAGCTCGGACAGGGGAGGGGAGCTGTTTTTT. V is TRBV11-2 and J is TRBJ2-2, with 9 bases matching TRBD1. Germline CDR1 reads SGHAT; CDR2 reads FQNNGV. The CDR3 is 13 amino acids. The V and J ends lost 4 bases and 8 bases, in that order; junction bases with no gene match: 2.

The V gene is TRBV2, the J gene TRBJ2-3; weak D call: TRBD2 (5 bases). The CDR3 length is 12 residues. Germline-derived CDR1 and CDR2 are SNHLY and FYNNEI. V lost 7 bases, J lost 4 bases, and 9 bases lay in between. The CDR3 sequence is CASTVLADTQYF. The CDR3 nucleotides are TGTGCCAGCACTGTACTAGCAGATACGCAGTATTTT.

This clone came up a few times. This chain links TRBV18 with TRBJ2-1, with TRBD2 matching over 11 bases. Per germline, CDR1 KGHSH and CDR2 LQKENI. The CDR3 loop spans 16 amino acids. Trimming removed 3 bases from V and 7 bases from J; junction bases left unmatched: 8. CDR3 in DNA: TGTGCCAGCTCACCTCTAGCGGGAGGAGCTGGGAATGAGCAGTTCTTC. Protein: CASSPLAGGAGNEQFF.

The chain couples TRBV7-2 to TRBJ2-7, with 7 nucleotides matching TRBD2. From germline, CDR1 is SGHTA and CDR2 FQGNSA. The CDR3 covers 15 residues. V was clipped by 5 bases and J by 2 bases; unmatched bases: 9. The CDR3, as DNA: TGTGCCAGCAGCCCCGACTTGACTAGCACCTACGAGCAGTACTTC. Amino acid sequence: CASSPDLTSTYEQYF.

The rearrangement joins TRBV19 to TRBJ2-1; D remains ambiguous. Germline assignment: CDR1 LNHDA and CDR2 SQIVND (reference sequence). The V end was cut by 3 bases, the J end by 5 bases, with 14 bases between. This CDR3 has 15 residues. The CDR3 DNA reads TGTGCCAGTAGTATTTCCCAGGTGGGCAACAATGAGCAGTTCTTC. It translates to CASSISQVGNNEQFF.

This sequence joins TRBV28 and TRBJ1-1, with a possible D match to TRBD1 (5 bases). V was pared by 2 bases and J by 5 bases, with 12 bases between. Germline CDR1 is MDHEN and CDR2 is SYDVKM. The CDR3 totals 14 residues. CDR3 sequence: CASSLIGVRTEAFF. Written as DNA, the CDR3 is TGTGCCAGCAGTTTAATAGGGGTTCGGACTGAAGCTTTCTTT.

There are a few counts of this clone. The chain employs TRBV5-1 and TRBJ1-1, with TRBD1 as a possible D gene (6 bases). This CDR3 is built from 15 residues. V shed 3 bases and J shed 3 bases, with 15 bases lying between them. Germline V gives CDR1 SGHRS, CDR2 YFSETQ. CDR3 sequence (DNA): TGCGCCAGCAGCTCCCTTGGGGGGGCGGACACTGAAGCTTTCTTT. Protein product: CASSSLGGADTEAFF.

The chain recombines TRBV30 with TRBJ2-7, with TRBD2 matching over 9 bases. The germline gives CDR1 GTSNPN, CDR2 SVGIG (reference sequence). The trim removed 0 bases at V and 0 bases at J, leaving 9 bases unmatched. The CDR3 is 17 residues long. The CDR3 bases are TGTGCCTGGAGTGTAGCGGTTGCGGGAGGGGTCTCCTACGAGCAGTACTTC. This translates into CAWSVAVAGGVSYEQYF. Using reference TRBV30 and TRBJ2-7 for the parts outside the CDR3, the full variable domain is SQTIHQWPATLVQPVGSPLSLECTVEGTSNPNLYWYRQAAGRGLQLLFYSVGIGQISSEVPQNLSASRPQDRQFILSSKKLLLSDSGFYLCAWSVAVAGGVSYEQYFGPGTRLTVT.

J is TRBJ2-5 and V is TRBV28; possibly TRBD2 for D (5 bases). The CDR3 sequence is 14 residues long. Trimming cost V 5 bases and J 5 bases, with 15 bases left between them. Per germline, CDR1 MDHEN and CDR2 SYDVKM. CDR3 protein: CASSTGRGWETQYF. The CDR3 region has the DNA TGTGCCAGCAGTACTGGCCGGGGATGGGAGACCCAGTACTTC.

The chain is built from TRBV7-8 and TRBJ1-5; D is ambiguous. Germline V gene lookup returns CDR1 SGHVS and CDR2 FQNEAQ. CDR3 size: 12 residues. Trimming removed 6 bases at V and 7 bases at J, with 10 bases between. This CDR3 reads CASSPQLQPQHF. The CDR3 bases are TGTGCCAGCAGTCCGCAACTCCAGCCCCAGCATTTT.

The CDR3 protein is CASSPDAREGYEQYF. The DNA for the CDR3 is TGTGCCAGCAGCCCAGACGCGCGGGAGGGTTACGAGCAGTACTTC. This sequence joins TRBV6-5 and TRBJ2-7; 9 positions agree with TRBD2. The V and J ends lost 6 bases and 4 bases, in that order; junction bases with no gene match: 10. Per germline, CDR1 MNHEY and CDR2 SVGAGI. The CDR3 contains 15 residues.

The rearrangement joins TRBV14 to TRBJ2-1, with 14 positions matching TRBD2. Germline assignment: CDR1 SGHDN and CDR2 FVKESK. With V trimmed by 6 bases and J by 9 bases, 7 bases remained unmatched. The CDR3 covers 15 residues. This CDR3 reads CASSRLAGGQGEQFF. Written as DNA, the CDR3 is TGTGCCAGCAGTCGACTAGCGGGAGGGCAAGGTGAGCAGTTCTTC.

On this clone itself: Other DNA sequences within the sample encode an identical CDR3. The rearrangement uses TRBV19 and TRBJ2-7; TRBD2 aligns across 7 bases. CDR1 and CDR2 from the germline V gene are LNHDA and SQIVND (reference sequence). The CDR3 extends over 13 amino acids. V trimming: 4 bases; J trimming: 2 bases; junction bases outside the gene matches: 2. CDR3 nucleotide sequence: TGTGCCAGTAGTACTAGCGGAACCTACGAGCAGTACTTC. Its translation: CASSTSGTYEQYF.

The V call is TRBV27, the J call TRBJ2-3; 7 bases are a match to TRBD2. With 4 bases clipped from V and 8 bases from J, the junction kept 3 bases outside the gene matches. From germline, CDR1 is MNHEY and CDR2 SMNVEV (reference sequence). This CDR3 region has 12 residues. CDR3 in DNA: TGTGCCAGCAGTTCCCCGGGGGGTACGCAGTATTTT. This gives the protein CASSSPGGTQYF.

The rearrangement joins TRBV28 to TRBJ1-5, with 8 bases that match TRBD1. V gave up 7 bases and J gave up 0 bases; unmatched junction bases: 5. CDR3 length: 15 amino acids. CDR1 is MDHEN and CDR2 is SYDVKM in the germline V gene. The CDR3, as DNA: TGTGCCAGCAACACAGGGGGGTTTAGCAATCAGCCCCAGCATTTT. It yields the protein CASNTGGFSNQPQHF.

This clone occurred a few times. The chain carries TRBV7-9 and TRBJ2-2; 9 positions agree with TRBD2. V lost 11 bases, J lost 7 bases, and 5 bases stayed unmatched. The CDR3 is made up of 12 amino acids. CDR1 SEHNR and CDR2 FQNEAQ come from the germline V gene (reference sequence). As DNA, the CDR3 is TGTGCCGGGACGACTAGCGGCGGGGAGCTGTTTTTT. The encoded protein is CAGTTSGGELFF. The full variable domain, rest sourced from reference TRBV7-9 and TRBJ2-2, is DTGVSQNPRHKITKRGQNVTFRCDPISEHNRLYWYRQTLGQGPEFLTYFQNEAQLEKSRLLSDRFSAERPKGSFSTLEIQRTEQGDSAMYLCAGTTSGGELFFGEGSRLTVL.

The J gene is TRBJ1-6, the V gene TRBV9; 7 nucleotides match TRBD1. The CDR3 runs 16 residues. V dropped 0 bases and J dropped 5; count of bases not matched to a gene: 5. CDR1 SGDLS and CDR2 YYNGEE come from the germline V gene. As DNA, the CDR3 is TGTGCCAGCAGCGTAGATCCCGGGACAGATAATTCACCCCTCCACTTT. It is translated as CASSVDPGTDNSPLHF. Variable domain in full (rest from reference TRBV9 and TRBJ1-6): DSGVTQTPKHLITATGQRVTLRCSPRSGDLSVYWYQQSLDQGLQFLIQYYNGEERAKGNILERFSAQQFPDLHSELNLSSLELGDSALYFCASSVDPGTDNSPLHFGNGTRLTVT.

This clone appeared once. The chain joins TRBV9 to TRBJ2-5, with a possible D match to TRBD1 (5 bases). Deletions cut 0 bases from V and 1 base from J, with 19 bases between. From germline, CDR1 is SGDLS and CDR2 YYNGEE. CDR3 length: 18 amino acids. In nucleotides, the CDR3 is TGTGCCAGCAGCGTAGGGGTAGTGACAGAGGCCGCCCAAGAGACCCAGTACTTC. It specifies CASSVGVVTEAAQETQYF. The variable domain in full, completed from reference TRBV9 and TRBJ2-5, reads DSGVTQTPKHLITATGQRVTLRCSPRSGDLSVYWYQQSLDQGLQFLIQYYNGEERAKGNILERFSAQQFPDLHSELNLSSLELGDSALYFCASSVGVVTEAAQETQYFGPGTRLLVL.

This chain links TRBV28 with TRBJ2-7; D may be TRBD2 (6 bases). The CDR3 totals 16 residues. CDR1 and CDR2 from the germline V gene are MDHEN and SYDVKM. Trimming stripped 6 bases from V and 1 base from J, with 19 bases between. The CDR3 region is CASSIFGGRISYEQYF. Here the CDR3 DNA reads TGTGCCAGCAGCATCTTTGGAGGGCGCATTTCCTACGAGCAGTACTTC. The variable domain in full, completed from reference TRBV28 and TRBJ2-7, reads DVKVTQSSRYLVKRTGEKVFLECVQDMDHENMFWYRQDPGLGLRLIYFSYDVKMKEKGDIPEGYSVSREKKERFSLILESASTNQTSMYLCASSIFGGRISYEQYFGPGTRLTVT.

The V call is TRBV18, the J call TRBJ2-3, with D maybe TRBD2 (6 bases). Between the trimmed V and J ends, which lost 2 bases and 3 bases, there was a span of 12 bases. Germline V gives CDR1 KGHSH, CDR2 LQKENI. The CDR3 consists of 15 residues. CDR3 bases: TGTGCCAGCTCACCAGTGGGGGGAATAACAGATACGCAGTATTTT. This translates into CASSPVGGITDTQYF.

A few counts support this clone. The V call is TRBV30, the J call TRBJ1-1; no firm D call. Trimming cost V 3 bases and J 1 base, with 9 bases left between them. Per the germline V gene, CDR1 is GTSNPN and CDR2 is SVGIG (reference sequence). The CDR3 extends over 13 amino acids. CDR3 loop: CAWSPTPNTEAFF. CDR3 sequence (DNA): TGTGCCTGGAGCCCCACACCGAACACTGAAGCTTTCTTT. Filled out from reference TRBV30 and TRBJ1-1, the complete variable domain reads SQTIHQWPATLVQPVGSPLSLECTVEGTSNPNLYWYRQAAGRGLQLLFYSVGIGQISSEVPQNLSASRPQDRQFILSSKKLLLSDSGFYLCAWSPTPNTEAFFGQGTRLTVV.

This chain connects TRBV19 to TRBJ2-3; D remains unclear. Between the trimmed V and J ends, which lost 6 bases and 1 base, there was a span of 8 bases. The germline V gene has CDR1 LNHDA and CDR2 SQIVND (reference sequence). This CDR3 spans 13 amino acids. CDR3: CASSPGGTDTQYF. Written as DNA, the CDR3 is TGTGCCAGTAGCCCTGGAGGCACAGATACGCAGTATTTT.

The CDR3 here is CASSLPLRGANGYTF. In DNA form, the CDR3 reads TGTGCCAGCAGCTTGCCCCTCCGGGGGGCGAATGGCTACACCTTC. The gene calls are TRBV5-5 and TRBJ1-2; weak D call: TRBD1 (6 bases). Germline loops: CDR1 SGHKS, CDR2 YYEKEE (reference sequence). The CDR3 spans 15 residues. Trimming took off 1 base at V and 6 bases at J, with 16 bases between the two ends.

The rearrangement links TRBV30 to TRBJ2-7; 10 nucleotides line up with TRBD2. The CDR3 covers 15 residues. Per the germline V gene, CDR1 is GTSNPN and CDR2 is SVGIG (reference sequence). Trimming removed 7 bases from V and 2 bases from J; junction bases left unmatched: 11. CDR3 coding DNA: TGTGCCTCGAACCCGGGACTAGCGAGAACCTACGAGCAGTACTTC. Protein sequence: CASNPGLARTYEQYF.